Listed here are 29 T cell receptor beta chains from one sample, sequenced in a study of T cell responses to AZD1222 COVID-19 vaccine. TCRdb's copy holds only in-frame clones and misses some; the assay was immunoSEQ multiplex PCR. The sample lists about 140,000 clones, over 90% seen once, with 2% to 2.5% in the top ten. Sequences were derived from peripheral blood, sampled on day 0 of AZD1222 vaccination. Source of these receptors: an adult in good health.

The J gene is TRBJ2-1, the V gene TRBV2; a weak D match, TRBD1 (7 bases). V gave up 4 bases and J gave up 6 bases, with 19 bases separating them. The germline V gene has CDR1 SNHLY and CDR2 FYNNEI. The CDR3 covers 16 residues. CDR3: CASSATQGGRLNEQFF. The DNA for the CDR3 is TGTGCCAGCAGTGCCACTCAGGGGGGTCGCCTCAATGAGCAGTTCTTC.

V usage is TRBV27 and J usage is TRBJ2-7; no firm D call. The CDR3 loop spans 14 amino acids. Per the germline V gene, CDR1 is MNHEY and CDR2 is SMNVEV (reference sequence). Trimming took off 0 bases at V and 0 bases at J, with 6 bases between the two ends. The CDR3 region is CASSLSRNSYEQYF. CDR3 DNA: TGTGCCAGCAGTTTATCTAGAAACTCCTACGAGCAGTACTTC.

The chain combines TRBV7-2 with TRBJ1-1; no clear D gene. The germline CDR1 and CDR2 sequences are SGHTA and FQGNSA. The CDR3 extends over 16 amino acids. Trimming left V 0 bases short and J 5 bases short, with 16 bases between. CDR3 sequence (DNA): TGTGCCAGCAGCTTAGCGCTTAAGGTAACGGGAACTGAAGCTTTCTTT. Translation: CASSLALKVTGTEAFF.

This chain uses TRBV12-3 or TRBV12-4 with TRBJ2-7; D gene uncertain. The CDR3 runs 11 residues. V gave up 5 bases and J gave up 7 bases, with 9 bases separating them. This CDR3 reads CASSPFREQYF. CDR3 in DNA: TGTGCCAGCAGTCCATTTCGGGAGCAGTACTTC.

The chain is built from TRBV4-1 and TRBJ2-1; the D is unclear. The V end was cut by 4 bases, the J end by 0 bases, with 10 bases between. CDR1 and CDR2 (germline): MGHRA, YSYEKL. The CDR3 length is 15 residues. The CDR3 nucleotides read TGCGCCAGCAGCCCCAGATGGGGCTCCTACAATGAGCAGTTCTTC. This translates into CASSPRWGSYNEQFF.

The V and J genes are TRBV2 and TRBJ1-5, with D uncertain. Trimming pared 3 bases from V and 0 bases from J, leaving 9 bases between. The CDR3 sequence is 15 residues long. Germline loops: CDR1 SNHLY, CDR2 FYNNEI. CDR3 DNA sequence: TGTGCCAGCAGTGATGGAGAAATTAGCAATCAGCCCCAGCATTTT. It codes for CASSDGEISNQPQHF.

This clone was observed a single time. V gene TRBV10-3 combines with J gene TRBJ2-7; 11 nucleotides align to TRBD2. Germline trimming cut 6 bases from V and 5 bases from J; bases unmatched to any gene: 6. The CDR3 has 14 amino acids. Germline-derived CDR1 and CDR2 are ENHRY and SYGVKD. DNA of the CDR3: TGTGCCATCAGCTCGACTAGCGGGACCGACGAGCAGTACTTC. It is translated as CAISSTSGTDEQYF.

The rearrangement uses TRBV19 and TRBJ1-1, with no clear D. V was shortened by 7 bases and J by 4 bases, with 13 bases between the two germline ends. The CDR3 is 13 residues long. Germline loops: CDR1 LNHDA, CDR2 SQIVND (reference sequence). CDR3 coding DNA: TGTGCCAGTACCCCGGGAGGAATCACTGAAGCTTTCTTT. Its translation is CASTPGGITEAFF.

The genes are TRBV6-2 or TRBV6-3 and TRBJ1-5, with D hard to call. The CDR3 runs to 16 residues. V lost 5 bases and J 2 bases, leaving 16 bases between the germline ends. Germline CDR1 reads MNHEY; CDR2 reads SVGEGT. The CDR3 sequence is CASSPSRGLGNQPQHF. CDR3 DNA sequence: TGTGCCAGCAGTCCCTCCCGGGGATTGGGCAATCAGCCCCAGCATTTT.

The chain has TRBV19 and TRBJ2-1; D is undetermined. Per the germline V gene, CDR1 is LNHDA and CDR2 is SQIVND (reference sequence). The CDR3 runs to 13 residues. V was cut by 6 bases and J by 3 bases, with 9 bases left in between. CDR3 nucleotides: TGTGCCAGTAGCCTCGTAGTCTACAATGAGCAGTTCTTC. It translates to CASSLVVYNEQFF.

This CDR3 reads CASSLTSAGAPYEQYF. The CDR3, as DNA: TGCGCCAGCAGCCTAACCAGCGCCGGGGCCCCTTACGAGCAGTACTTC. The J gene is TRBJ2-7, the V gene TRBV4-1; D assignment may be TRBD1 or TRBD2 (5 bases each). Trimming took 4 bases from V and 4 from J, leaving 20 bases between them. Germline V gene sequence: CDR1 MGHRA, CDR2 YSYEKL. This CDR3 spans 16 amino acids.

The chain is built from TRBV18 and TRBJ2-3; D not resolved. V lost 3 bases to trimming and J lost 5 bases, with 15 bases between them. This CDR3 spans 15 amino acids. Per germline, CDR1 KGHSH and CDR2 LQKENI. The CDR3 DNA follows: TGTGCCAGCTCACCCACGGTGAACAAAAAAGATACGCAGTATTTT. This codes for CASSPTVNKKDTQYF.

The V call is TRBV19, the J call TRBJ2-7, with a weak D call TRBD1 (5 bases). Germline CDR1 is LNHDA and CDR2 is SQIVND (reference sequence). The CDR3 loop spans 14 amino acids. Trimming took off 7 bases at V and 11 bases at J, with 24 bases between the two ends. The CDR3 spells CASKVDSGVLEEYF. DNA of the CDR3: TGTGCCAGTAAGGTCGACAGTGGGGTTCTAGAAGAGTACTTC.

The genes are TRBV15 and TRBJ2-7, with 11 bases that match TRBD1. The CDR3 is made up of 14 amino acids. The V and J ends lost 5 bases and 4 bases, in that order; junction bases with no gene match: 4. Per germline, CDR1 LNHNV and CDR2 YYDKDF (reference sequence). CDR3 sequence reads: CATSRGQGGYEQYF. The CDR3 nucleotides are TGTGCCACCAGCCGGGGACAGGGGGGATACGAGCAGTACTTC.

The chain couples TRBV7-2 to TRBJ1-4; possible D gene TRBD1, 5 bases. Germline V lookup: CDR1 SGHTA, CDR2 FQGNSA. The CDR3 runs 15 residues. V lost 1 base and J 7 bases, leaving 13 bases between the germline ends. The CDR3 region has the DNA TGTGCCAGCAGCTTAGGAGGCCGAACAGGTGAAAAACTGTTTTTT. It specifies CASSLGGRTGEKLFF.

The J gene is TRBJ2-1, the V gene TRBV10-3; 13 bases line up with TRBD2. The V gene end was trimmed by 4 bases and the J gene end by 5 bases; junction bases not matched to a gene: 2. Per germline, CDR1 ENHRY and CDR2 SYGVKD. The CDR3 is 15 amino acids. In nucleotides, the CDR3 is TGTGCCATCAGTGGGGGACTAGCGGGAAACAATGAGCAGTTCTTC. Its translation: CAISGGLAGNNEQFF.

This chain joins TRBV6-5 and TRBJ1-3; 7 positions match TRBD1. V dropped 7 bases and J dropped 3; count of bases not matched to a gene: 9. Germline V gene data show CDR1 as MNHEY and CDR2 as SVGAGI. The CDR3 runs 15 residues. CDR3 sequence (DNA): TGTGCCAGCATCCAAGGGGCAGGGGGTGGAAACACCATATATTTT. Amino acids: CASIQGAGGGNTIYF.

The CDR3 region has the DNA TGTGCCAGCACAAGCTCGGGTATCGAGCAGTACTTC. Translated, it gives CASTSSGIEQYF. J is TRBJ2-7 and V is TRBV2; no clear D gene. V lost 7 bases, J lost 6 bases, and 13 bases lay in between. CDR1 SNHLY and CDR2 FYNNEI come from the germline V gene. This CDR3 has 12 residues.

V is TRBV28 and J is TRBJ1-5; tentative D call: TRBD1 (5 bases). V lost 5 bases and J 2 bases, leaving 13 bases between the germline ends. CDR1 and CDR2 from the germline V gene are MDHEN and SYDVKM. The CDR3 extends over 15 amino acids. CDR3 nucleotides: TGTGCCAGCAGTCTAGACAGCTTTGGCAATCAGCCCCAGCATTTT. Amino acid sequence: CASSLDSFGNQPQHF.

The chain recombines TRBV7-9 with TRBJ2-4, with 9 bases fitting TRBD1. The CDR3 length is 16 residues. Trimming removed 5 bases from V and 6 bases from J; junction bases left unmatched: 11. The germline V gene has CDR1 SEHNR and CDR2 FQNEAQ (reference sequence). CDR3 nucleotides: TGTGCCAGCAGCCCACCTAGGAGACAGGGGGTAAACATTCAGTACTTC. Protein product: CASSPPRRQGVNIQYF.

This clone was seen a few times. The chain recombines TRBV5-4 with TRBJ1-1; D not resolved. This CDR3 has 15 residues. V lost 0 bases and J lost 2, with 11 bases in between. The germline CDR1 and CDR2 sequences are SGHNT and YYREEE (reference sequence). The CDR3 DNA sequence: TGTGCCAGCAGCTTGGTGGCTGGCCCCAACACTGAAGCTTTCTTT. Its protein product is CASSLVAGPNTEAFF.

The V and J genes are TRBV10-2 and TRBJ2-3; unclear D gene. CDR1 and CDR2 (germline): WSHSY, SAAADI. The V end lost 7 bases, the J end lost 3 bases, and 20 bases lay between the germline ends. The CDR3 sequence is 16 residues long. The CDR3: CASTDQVSKFTDTQYF. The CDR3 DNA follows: TGCGCCAGCACCGACCAGGTCAGCAAATTTACAGATACGCAGTATTTT.

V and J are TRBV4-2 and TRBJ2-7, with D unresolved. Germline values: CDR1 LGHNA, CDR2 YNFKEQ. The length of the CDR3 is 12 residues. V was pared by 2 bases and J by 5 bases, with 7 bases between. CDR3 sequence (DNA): TGTGCCAGCAGCCAAACCCGGGACGAGCAGTACTTC. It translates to CASSQTRDEQYF.

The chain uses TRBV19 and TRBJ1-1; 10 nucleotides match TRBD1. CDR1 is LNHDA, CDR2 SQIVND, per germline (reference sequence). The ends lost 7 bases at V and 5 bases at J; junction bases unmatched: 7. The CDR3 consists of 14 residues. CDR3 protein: CASMSDRGRTEAFF. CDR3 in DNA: TGTGCCAGTATGTCAGACAGGGGGCGGACTGAAGCTTTCTTT. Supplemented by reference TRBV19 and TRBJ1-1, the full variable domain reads DGGITQSPKYLFRKEGQNVTLSCEQNLNHDAMYWYRQDPGQGLRLIYYSQIVNDFQKGDIAEGYSVSREKKESFPLTVTSAQKNPTAFYLCASMSDRGRTEAFFGQGTRLTVV.

CDR3 DNA sequence: TGTGCCAGCAAACCAGGACTTGGGGCTGGGGCCAACGTCCTGACTTTC. Translation gives CASKPGLGAGANVLTF. The rearrangement uses TRBV28 and TRBJ2-6; tentative D call: TRBD2 (5 bases). In germline, CDR1 is MDHEN, CDR2 SYDVKM. This CDR3 has 16 residues. Trimming removed 7 bases at V and 2 bases at J, with 15 bases between.

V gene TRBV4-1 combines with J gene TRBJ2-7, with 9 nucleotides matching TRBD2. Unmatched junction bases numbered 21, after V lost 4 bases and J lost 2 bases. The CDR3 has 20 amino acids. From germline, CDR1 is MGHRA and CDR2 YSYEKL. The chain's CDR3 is CASSPLRTSGRPTDTYEQYF. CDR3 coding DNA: TGCGCCAGCAGCCCCCTAAGGACGAGCGGGAGGCCCACCGATACCTACGAGCAGTACTTC.

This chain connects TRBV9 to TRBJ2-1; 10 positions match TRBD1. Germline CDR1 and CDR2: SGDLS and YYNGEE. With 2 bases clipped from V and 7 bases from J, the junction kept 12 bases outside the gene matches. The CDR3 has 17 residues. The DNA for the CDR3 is TGTGCCAGCAGCGTGGAGACGGGACAGGGGAGGGGAAATGAGCAGTTCTTC. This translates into CASSVETGQGRGNEQFF.

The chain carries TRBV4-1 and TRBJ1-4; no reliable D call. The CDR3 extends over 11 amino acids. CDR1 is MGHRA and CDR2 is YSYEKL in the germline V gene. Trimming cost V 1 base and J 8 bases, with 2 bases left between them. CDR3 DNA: TGCGCCAGCAGCCAAGCAGAAAAACTGTTTTTT. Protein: CASSQAEKLFF.

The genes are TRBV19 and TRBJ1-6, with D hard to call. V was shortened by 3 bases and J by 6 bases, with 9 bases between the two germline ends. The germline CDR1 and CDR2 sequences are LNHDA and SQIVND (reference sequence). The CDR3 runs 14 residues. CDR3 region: CASSIGLPNSPLHF. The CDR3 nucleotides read TGTGCCAGTAGTATCGGCCTGCCTAATTCACCCCTCCACTTT.